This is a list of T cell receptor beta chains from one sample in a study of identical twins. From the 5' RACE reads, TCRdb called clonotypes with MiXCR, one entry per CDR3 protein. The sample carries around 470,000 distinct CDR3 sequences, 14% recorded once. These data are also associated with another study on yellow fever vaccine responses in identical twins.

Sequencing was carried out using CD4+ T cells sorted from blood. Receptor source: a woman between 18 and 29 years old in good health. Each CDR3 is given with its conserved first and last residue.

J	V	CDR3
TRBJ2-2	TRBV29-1	CSVEEVGGTSGPGELFF
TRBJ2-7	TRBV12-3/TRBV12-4	CASRSAGGQFGEQYF
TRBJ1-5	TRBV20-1	CSASQSSNQPQHF
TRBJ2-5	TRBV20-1	CSATRQVRGTQYF
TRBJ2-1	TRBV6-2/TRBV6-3	CASSYPGTRDNEQFF
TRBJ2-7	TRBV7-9	CASSLMGSNLRSYEQYF
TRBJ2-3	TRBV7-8	CASSRPRLRSPSTDTQYF
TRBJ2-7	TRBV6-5	CASSYEGVSYEQYF
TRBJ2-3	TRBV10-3	CAINAQGTPTDTQYF
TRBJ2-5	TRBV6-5	CASSYGGRVQETQYF
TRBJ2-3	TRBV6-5	CASSYGETSTDTQYF
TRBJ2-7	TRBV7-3	CASSPTGLAGVNEQYF
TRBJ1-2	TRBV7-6	CASSNQGDGYTF
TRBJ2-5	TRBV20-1	CSASWVVGETQYF
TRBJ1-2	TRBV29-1	CSVERDRVEGYTF
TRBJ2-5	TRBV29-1	CSVGTKRIQETQYF
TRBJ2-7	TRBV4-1	CASSRGQGGAYEQYF
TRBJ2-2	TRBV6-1	CASSNWGGLSLAGELFF
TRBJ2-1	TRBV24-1	CATSDLAGGRGEQFF
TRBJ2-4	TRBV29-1	CSIVGRAKNIQYF
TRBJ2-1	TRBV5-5	CASSFSGSKTYNEQFF
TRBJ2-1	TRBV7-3	CASSQYPPGTNNEQFF
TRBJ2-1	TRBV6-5	CASSYEGVRTYNEQFF
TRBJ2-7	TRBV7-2	CASSLETVSYEQYF
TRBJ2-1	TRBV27	CASSPTAPAPNEQFF
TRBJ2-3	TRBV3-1	CASSQVWGGPDTQYF
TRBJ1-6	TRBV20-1	CSARDRGNSPLHF
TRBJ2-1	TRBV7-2	CASSSRGGLTIYNEQFF
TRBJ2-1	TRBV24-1	CATSDLGTRYNEQFF
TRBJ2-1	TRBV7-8	CASSFPFAGGDNEQFF
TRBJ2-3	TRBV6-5	CASSYSAGQDTQYF
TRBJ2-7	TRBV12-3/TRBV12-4	CASSSQPPGTYEQYF
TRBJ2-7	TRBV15	CATSRGGSNSYEQYF
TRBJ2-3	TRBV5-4	CASSLGPAGVEDTQYF
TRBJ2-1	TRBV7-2	CASSFVPDMDEQFF
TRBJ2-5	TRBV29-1	CSVAFDREETQYF
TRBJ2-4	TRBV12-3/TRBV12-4	CASSSRLANKDIQYF
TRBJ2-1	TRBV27	CASSPGLAGDIIYNEQFF
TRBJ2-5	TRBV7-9	CASSTPAQETQYF
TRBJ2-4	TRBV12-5	CASALTGIENIQYF
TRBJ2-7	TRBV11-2	CASSLGGDPGHEQYF
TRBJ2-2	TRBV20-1	CSAPSPGGLTGELFF
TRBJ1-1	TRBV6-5	CASGRLNTEAFF
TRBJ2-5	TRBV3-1	CASSQDGSGRPQETQYF
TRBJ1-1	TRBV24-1	CATSGGVNTEAFF
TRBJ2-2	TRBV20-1	CSAREASGRPGGELFF
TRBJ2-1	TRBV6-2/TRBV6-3	CASSLAGLLDNEQFF